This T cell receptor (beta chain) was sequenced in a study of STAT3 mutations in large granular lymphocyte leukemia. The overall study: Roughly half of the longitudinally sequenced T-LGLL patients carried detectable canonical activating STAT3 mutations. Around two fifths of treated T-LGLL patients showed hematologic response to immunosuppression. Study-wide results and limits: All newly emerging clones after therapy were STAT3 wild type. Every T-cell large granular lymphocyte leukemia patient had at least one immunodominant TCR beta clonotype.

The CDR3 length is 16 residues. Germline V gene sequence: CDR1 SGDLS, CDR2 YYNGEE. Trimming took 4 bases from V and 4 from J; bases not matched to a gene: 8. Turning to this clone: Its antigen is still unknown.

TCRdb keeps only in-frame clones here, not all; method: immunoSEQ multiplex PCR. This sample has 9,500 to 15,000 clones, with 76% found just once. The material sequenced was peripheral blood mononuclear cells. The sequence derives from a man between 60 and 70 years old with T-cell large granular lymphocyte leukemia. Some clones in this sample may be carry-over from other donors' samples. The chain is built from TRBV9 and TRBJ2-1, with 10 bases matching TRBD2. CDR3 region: CASSPTGTSVYNEQFF. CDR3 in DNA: TGTGCCAGCAGCCCTACCGGGACTAGCGTTTACAATGAGCAGTTCTTC.